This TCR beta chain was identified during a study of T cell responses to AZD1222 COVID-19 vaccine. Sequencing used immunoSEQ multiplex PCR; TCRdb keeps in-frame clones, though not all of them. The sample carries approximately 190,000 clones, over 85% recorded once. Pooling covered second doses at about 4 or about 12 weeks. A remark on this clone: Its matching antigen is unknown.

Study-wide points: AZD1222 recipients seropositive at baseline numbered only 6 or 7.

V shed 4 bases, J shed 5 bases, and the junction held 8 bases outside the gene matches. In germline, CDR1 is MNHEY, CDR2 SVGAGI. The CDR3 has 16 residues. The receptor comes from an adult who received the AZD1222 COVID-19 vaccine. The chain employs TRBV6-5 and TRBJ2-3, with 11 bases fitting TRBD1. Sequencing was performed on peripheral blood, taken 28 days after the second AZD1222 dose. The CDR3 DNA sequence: TGTGCCAGCAGTTTTTCAACCGGGACAGGGGGAGATACGCAGTATTTT. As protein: CASSFSTGTGGDTQYF.